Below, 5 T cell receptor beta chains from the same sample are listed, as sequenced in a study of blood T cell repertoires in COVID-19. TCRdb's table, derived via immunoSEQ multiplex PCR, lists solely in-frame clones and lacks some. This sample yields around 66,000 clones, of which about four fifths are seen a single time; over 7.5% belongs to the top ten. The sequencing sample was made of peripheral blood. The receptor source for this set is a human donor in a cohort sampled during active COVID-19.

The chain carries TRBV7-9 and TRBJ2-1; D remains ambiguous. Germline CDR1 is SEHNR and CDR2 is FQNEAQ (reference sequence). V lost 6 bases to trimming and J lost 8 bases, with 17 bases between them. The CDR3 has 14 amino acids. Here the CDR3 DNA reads TGTGCCAGCAGTTTAATGCATTCTACGGATGAGCAGTTCTTC. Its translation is CASSLMHSTDEQFF.

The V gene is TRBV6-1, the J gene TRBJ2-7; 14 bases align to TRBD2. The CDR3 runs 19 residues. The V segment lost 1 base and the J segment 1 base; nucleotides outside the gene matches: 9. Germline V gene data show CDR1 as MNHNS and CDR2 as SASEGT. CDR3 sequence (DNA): TGTGCCAGCAGTGAAGGCGGTAGGGGACTAGCGGGAGCATCCTACGAGCAGTACTTC. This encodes CASSEGGRGLAGASYEQYF.

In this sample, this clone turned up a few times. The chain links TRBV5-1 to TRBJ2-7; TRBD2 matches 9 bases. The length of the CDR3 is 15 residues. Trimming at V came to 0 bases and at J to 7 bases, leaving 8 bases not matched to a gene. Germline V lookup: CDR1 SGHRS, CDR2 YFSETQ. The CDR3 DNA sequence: TGCGCCAGCAGCTTGGGAGTAGCGGGGGAGGAAGAGCAGTACTTC. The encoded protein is CASSLGVAGEEEQYF.

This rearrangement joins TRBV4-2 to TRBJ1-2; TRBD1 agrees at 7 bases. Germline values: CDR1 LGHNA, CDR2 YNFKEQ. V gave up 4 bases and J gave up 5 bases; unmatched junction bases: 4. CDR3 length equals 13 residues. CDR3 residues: CASSLGTDYGYTF. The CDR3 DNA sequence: TGTGCCAGCAGCCTCGGGACAGATTATGGCTACACCTTC.

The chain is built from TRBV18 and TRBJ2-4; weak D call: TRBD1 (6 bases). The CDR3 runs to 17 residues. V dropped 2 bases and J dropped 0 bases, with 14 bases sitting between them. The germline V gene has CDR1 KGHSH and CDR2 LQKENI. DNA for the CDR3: TGTGCCAGCTCACCAACCCAGCAGGGGCTAGCCAAAAACATTCAGTACTTC. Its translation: CASSPTQQGLAKNIQYF.